This entry lists 20 T cell receptor beta chains sequenced from one sample in a study of esophageal squamous cell carcinoma under preoperative chemotherapy. Time point here: before preoperative PTX-NDP chemotherapy. Using its own MiXCR run on the PCR reads, TCRdb lists one record per CDR3 protein. The sample has over 10,000 distinct CDR3 sequences; 54% are singletons. The sample was taken from a patient given preoperative chemotherapy. The receptors come from a human donor with esophageal squamous cell carcinoma. The donor label of this sample is uncertain.

This clonotype was seen once. The J gene is TRBJ2-1, the V gene TRBV6-1; D might be TRBD2 (5 bases). The CDR3 sequence is 13 residues long. The germline V gene encodes CDR1 MNHNS and CDR2 SASEGT. Between the trimmed V and J ends, which lost 8 bases and 12 bases, there was a span of 20 bases. CDR3 amino acids: CASGTDEGAWQFF. DNA of the CDR3: TGTGCCAGCGGAACCGACGAGGGTGCGTGGCAGTTCTTC.

Details on this clonotype: The junction differs from germline at one of its ends, possibly a read error. The J gene is TRBJ2-2, the V gene TRBV6-1; D is possibly TRBD1 or TRBD2 (5 bases each). The DNA end lines up better with TRBJ2-3; the J call may be wrong. The germline V gene encodes CDR1 MNHNS and CDR2 SASEGT. The CDR3 consists of 14 residues. The CDR3: CAGSEGWGTGAQYF. CDR3 nucleotides: TGTGCCGGCAGTGAGGGATGGGGCACCGGGGCGCAGTATTTT.

This clonotype is medium-sized. V and J are TRBV7-2 and TRBJ2-1; TRBD2 aligns across 7 bases. The V and J ends lost 1 base and 5 bases, in that order; junction bases with no gene match: 17. Germline V gene data show CDR1 as SGHTA and CDR2 as FQGNSA. The CDR3 is made up of 19 amino acids. The CDR3 region is CASSLGWDLTGGRNNEQFF. CDR3 nucleotide sequence: TGTGCCAGCAGCTTAGGATGGGATCTAACGGGAGGAAGGAACAATGAGCAGTTCTTC.

This clonotype was recorded a few times. The V gene is TRBV7-2, the J gene TRBJ2-1; 10 bases map to TRBD2. Unmatched junction bases numbered 3, after V lost 5 bases and J lost 2 bases. The V gene's germline CDR1 is SGHTA and CDR2 FQGNSA. CDR3 length: 15 amino acids. The CDR3 reads CASSRTSGAYNEQFF. CDR3 bases: TGTGCCAGCAGCCGGACTAGCGGCGCCTACAATGAGCAGTTCTTC.

The chain carries TRBV12-3 or TRBV12-4 and TRBJ2-1; D gene ambiguous. The ends were cut back, 1 base at V and 10 bases at J, with 26 bases in the middle. The CDR3 extends over 18 amino acids. The CDR3, as DNA: TGTGCCAGCAGTTTAGGACGGCCGGGTACACTCCCCCTCTACGAGCAGTTCTTC. It codes for CASSLGRPGTLPLYEQFF.

On this clonotype: An end of the junction differs from the germline gene, which may be a read error. The rearrangement links TRBV6-1 to TRBJ2-3, with 8 bases fitting TRBD2. Germline V gene data show CDR1 as MNHNS and CDR2 as SASEGT. This CDR3 region has 15 residues. CDR3 sequence reads: CARGPGGGDTETQYF. CDR3 DNA: TGTGCCAGGGGCCCGGGGGGGGGTGACACAGAGACGCAGTATTTT.

By share of the sample, this clonotype is medium-sized. The J gene is TRBJ1-4, the V gene TRBV6-1, with D unclear. Germline V CDR1 and CDR2: MNHNS, SASEGT. The V end was cut by 10 bases, the J end by 8 bases, with 17 bases between. The length of the CDR3 is 13 residues. The CDR3 spells CATSGLAGEKLFF. As DNA, the CDR3 is TGTGCCACCTCAGGCCTGGCGGGGGAAAAACTGTTTTTT.

This clonotype has a handful of counts. V gene TRBV6-1 combines with J gene TRBJ2-5; 11 bases align to TRBD2. The CDR3 contains 14 residues. The trim removed 8 bases at V and 11 bases at J, leaving 13 bases unmatched. Germline V lookup: CDR1 MNHNS, CDR2 SASEGT. The CDR3 here is CASQLAGAGSEQYF. The CDR3 DNA is TGTGCCAGCCAACTAGCGGGAGCCGGAAGTGAGCAGTACTTC.

This clonotype has ten or more counts. The genes are TRBV6-1 and TRBJ2-4; 10 nucleotides align to TRBD2. The J call is in doubt because the DNA end fits TRBJ2-7 better. Germline V gene data show CDR1 as MNHNS and CDR2 as SASEGT. The CDR3 covers 14 residues. The CDR3 DNA sequence: TGTGCCAGCAGGGCCGGGACTAGCGTCTACGAGCAGTACTTC. This sequence encodes CASRAGTSVYEQYF.

The gene calls are TRBV10-1 and TRBJ2-1; no reliable D call. The better agreement between TRBJ2-7 and the DNA end casts doubt on the J call. Germline V gene sequence: CDR1 WNHNN, CDR2 SYGVQD (reference sequence). This CDR3 has 13 amino acids. CDR3 loop: CASSERQDYEQYF. The CDR3 bases are TGCGCCAGCAGTGAACGGCAGGATTACGAGCAGTACTTC.

The V call is TRBV24-1, the J call TRBJ2-1; tentatively, D is TRBD1 or TRBD2 (6 bases each). Trimming stripped 6 bases from V and 5 bases from J, with 22 bases between. Germline assignment: CDR1 KGHDR and CDR2 SFDVKD. This CDR3 spans 17 amino acids. The CDR3 DNA sequence: TGTGCCACCAGTCCCGCTCGGGGGCAGCTCAGTCACAATGAGCAGTTCTTC. Its protein is CATSPARGQLSHNEQFF.

V gene TRBV4-1 combines with J gene TRBJ2-1, with 7 bases matching TRBD1. Looked up from germline, CDR1 is MGHRA and CDR2 is YSYEKL. This CDR3 comprises 16 residues. V shed 0 bases and J 1 base; nucleotides not matched to a gene: 3. The CDR3 bases are TGCGCCAGCAGCCAAGACTCGGGACAGTCCTACAATGAGCAGTTCTTC. Its translation: CASSQDSGQSYNEQFF.

The V gene is TRBV6-5, the J gene TRBJ2-1, with TRBD2 identical over 7 bases. The J call may be incorrect, as the DNA end agrees better with TRBJ2-7. CDR1 is MNHEY and CDR2 is SVGAGI in the germline V gene. This CDR3 is 14 amino acids long. CDR3: CASSYGAGEDEQYF. The CDR3 bases are TGTGCCAGCAGTTACGGTGCGGGAGAGGATGAGCAGTACTTC.

By sample fraction, this clonotype is medium-sized (0.01 to 0.1%). V gene TRBV6-5 combines with J gene TRBJ2-1, with D perhaps matching TRBD1 (6 bases). V lost 4 bases to trimming and J lost 8 bases, with 24 bases between them. Germline lookup yields CDR1 MNHEY and CDR2 SVGAGI. The CDR3 contains 17 residues. The CDR3 sequence is CASSSPSRGSWGYEQFF. The CDR3 nucleotides read TGTGCCAGCAGTTCCCCGTCCAGGGGATCCTGGGGCTATGAGCAGTTCTTC.

This clonotype appeared once. The rearrangement joins TRBV7-9 to TRBJ2-1, with D possibly being TRBD1 (5 bases). The tail of the sequence fits TRBJ2-7 better, so the J call may be wrong. This CDR3 spans 13 amino acids. Germline V gene lookup returns CDR1 SEHNR and CDR2 FQNEAQ (reference sequence). CDR3 sequence (DNA): TGTGCCAGCAGCTTAAAGGGGAAAGCTGAGCAGTACTTC. Encoded protein: CASSLKGKAEQYF.

The chain uses TRBV6-5 and TRBJ2-1, with D possibly TRBD2 on 6 matching bases. The end of the DNA is better explained by TRBJ2-5, so the J call may be wrong. The CDR3 spans 14 residues. In germline, CDR1 is MNHEY, CDR2 SVGAGI. In DNA, the CDR3 is TGTGCCAGCAGTTACCGACGCACGGGGGTGCCCCAGTACTTC. Its protein is CASSYRRTGVPQYF.

The chain is built from TRBV7-6 and TRBJ2-1; possibly TRBD1 for D (5 bases). The assigned J gene may be wrong: the sequence end matches TRBJ2-7 better. CDR3 size: 14 residues. Germline-derived CDR1 and CDR2 are SGHVS and FNYEAQ. DNA for the CDR3: TGTGCCAGCAGCTTAGCCCCCAGGGAAGGAAGGCAGTACTTC. Translating gives CASSLAPREGRQYF.

This clonotype turned up a few times. V usage is TRBV6-1 and J usage is TRBJ2-5; D is uncertain. The assigned J gene may be wrong: the sequence end matches TRBJ2-7 better. Germline CDR1 MNHNS, CDR2 SASEGT. The CDR3 length is 11 residues. The CDR3 DNA sequence: TGTGCCAGCAGCACATGGGGCGAGCAGTACTTC. It specifies CASSTWGEQYF.

The genes are TRBV7-2 and TRBJ2-3; no clear D. This CDR3 has 14 amino acids. The ends were cut back, 4 bases at V and 3 bases at J, with 11 bases in the middle. Germline lookup yields CDR1 SGHTA and CDR2 FQGNSA. The CDR3 protein is CASSSGLKTDTQYF. CDR3 in DNA: TGTGCCAGCAGCTCCGGGCTAAAAACAGATACGCAGTATTTT.

This clonotype has only a few counts. The chain is built from TRBV6-1 and TRBJ2-1; TRBD1 matches at 7 bases. Matching the DNA end better, TRBJ2-5 makes the J call doubtful. Looked up from germline, CDR1 is MNHNS and CDR2 is SASEGT. The CDR3 covers 14 residues. In DNA, the CDR3 is TGTGCCAGCAGTGTCGGGACAGCACAAGAGACCCAGTACTTC. It codes for CASSVGTAQETQYF.